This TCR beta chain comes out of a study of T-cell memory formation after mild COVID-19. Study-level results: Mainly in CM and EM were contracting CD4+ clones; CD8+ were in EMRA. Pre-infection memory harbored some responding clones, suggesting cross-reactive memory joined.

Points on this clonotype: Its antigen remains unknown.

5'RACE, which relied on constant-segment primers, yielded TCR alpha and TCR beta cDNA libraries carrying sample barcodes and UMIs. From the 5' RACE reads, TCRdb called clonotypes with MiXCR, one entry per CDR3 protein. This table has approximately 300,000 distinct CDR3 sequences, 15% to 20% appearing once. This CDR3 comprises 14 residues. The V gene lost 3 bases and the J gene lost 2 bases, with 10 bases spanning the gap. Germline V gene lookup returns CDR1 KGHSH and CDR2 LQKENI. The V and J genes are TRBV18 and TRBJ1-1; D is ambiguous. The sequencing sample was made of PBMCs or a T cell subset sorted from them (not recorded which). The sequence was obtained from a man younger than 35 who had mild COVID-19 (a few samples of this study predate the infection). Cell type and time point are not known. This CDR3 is CASSPSGDNTEAFF. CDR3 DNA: TGTGCCAGCTCACCTTCAGGAGACAACACTGAAGCTTTCTTT.